Sequencing of this T cell receptor beta chain was carried out in a study of blood T cell repertoires in COVID-19. Study summary: COVID-19 samples collected from the United States, Italy and Spain covered acute and convalescent phases.

In germline, CDR1 is LGHDT, CDR2 YNNKEL (reference sequence). The CDR3 length is 14 residues. The V gene lost 1 base and the J gene lost 0 bases, with 7 bases spanning the gap. Participant ages covered roughly 18 to 89 years across 24 US areas. Cohorts were assigned according to the clinical history that participants reported. Recovered status in Cohort 3 required two negative PCRs, clearance, or symptom resolution. Generated by immunoSEQ multiplex PCR, the TCRdb table keeps only in-frame clones and is missing some. The sample yields about 380,000 clones, roughly 86% seen once. The sample consisted of PBMCs or T cells enriched from blood (not recorded which). This TCR was recovered from a young man who had recovered from COVID-19. V usage is TRBV3-1 (or the pseudogene TRBV3-2) and J usage is TRBJ2-7, with D possibly TRBD2 on 6 matching bases. The DNA for the CDR3 is TGTGCCAGCAGCCAAGTGGGAGGCTCCTACGAGCAGTACTTC. Protein sequence: CASSQVGGSYEQYF.